This is a list of T cell receptor beta chains from one sample in a study of cytomegalovirus exposure and HLA in healthy donors. Repertoires were generated with immunoSEQ multiplex PCR, while TCRdb's copy carries only in-frame clones and drops some. The top ten hold over 0.2% of the sample, which has more than 150,000 clones, about 88% seen once. The sequencing sample was made of PBMCs. These receptors came from a girl under two years old in good health and CMV-seronegative. Both conserved end residues are trimmed from each CDR3.

v_gene: TRBV9; j_gene: TRBJ2-6; CDR3aa: ASSVGGGQAVLT
v_gene: TRBV28; j_gene: TRBJ1-1; CDR3aa: ASSLVADRLEAF
v_gene: TRBV27; j_gene: TRBJ2-1; CDR3aa: ASSFGPTAYNEQF
v_gene: TRBV19; j_gene: TRBJ1-2; CDR3aa: ASSAGAGAAYGYT
v_gene: TRBV9; j_gene: TRBJ2-1; CDR3aa: ASSQRGGGAYNEQF
v_gene: TRBV4-1; j_gene: TRBJ1-2; CDR3aa: ASSQDPQGWDGYT
v_gene: TRBV7-2; j_gene: TRBJ2-1; CDR3aa: ASSLSGTSGTYSYNEQF
v_gene: TRBV9; j_gene: TRBJ2-1; CDR3aa: ASSVGTSSYNEQF
v_gene: TRBV7-8; j_gene: TRBJ1-2; CDR3aa: ASSLARDRVYGYT
v_gene: TRBV2; j_gene: TRBJ2-5; CDR3aa: ASSPTSRETQY
v_gene: TRBV6-1; j_gene: TRBJ1-2; CDR3aa: ASSEVDRGGYYGYT
v_gene: TRBV6-6; j_gene: TRBJ2-7; CDR3aa: ASSYSDGQSSYEQY
v_gene: TRBV15; j_gene: TRBJ2-7; CDR3aa: ATSREPGTVTYEQY
v_gene: TRBV6-1; j_gene: TRBJ2-1; CDR3aa: ASSEAAGTLSHNEQF
v_gene: TRBV7-3; j_gene: TRBJ2-3; CDR3aa: ASSSLERESTDTQY
v_gene: TRBV5-1; j_gene: TRBJ2-5; CDR3aa: ASSHARTSGVQETQY
v_gene: TRBV5-1; j_gene: TRBJ1-2; CDR3aa: ASSLVSYRGQGYT
v_gene: TRBV7-3; j_gene: TRBJ2-2; CDR3aa: ASSSLSIGAGGPNTGELF
v_gene: TRBV6-6; j_gene: TRBJ2-1; CDR3aa: ASSYAGTSGNNEQF
v_gene: TRBV27; j_gene: TRBJ2-2; CDR3aa: ASSLKPRTGELF
v_gene: TRBV30; j_gene: TRBJ2-1; CDR3aa: AWEQGSHNEQF
v_gene: TRBV29-1; j_gene: TRBJ1-2; CDR3aa: SVEGDRAYGYT
v_gene: TRBV6-5; j_gene: TRBJ2-5; CDR3aa: ASSYSSTRYQETQY
v_gene: TRBV4-2; j_gene: TRBJ2-3; CDR3aa: ASSQDGGADTQY
v_gene: TRBV1; j_gene: TRBJ1-5; CDR3aa: TSSQGWTGGNQPQH
v_gene: TRBV7-8; j_gene: TRBJ1-5; CDR3aa: ASSRTGGSNQPQH
v_gene: TRBV5-4; j_gene: TRBJ2-5; CDR3aa: ASSLEREGRETQY
v_gene: TRBV9; j_gene: TRBJ2-3; CDR3aa: ASSVIASTDTQY
v_gene: TRBV9; j_gene: TRBJ2-5; CDR3aa: ASSATSGGETQY
v_gene: TRBV6-1; j_gene: TRBJ2-7; CDR3aa: ASSRTGGRYEQY
v_gene: TRBV5-6; j_gene: TRBJ2-2; CDR3aa: ASSSSAGELF
v_gene: TRBV5-6; j_gene: TRBJ2-7; CDR3aa: ASSFSVTSPPYEQY
v_gene: TRBV5-1; j_gene: TRBJ2-1; CDR3aa: ASSIIDTSSSYNEQF
v_gene: TRBV11-2; j_gene: TRBJ2-1; CDR3aa: ASSPAGGSYNEQF
v_gene: TRBV12-5; j_gene: TRBJ2-7; CDR3aa: ASGLSRGAYEQY
v_gene: TRBV9; j_gene: TRBJ2-2; CDR3aa: ASSTRTGNNTGELF
v_gene: TRBV5-6; j_gene: TRBJ1-5; CDR3aa: ASSLYDGGYQPQH
v_gene: TRBV4-2; j_gene: TRBJ2-5; CDR3aa: ASSGIGGEKETQY
v_gene: TRBV6-4; j_gene: TRBJ2-5; CDR3aa: ASSDNVLEAGETQY
v_gene: TRBV2; j_gene: TRBJ2-7; CDR3aa: ASRGSGGQYEQY
v_gene: TRBV29-1; j_gene: TRBJ2-5; CDR3aa: SVERAMVETQY
v_gene: TRBV14; j_gene: TRBJ1-1; CDR3aa: ASSLQGLNTEAF
v_gene: TRBV11-2; j_gene: TRBJ2-2; CDR3aa: ASSPSGGAGELF
v_gene: TRBV5-4; j_gene: -; CDR3aa: ASSRQGNRYEQY
v_gene: TRBV27; j_gene: TRBJ1-2; CDR3aa: ASRRGQGFYGYT
v_gene: TRBV5-5; j_gene: TRBJ2-3; CDR3aa: ASSPLAGGRDTQY
v_gene: TRBV18; j_gene: TRBJ1-1; CDR3aa: ASSPGGTATEAF
v_gene: TRBV10-3; j_gene: TRBJ2-5; CDR3aa: AISESLAGGETQY
v_gene: TRBV11-2; j_gene: TRBJ2-2; CDR3aa: ASSPTRRTSEGTGELF
v_gene: TRBV18; j_gene: TRBJ2-5; CDR3aa: ASSGRETQY
v_gene: TRBV25-1; j_gene: TRBJ2-7; CDR3aa: ASSSTGDALYEQY
v_gene: TRBV4-1; j_gene: TRBJ2-6; CDR3aa: ASSQPRDRSSGANVLT
v_gene: TRBV2; j_gene: TRBJ1-1; CDR3aa: ASGTGALREAF